These 27 T cell receptor beta chains share one sample of origin, sequenced in a study of CD8 T cells in Susac syndrome. Roughly 0.45 to 1 ug RNA was reverse transcribed with random hexamers. One entry per CDR3 protein, called by TCRdb with MiXCR from the immunoSEQ multiplex PCR reads. Here the sample spans about 190,000 distinct CDR3 sequences, about 94% being singletons. The material sequenced was CD4+ T cells from PBMCs. These TCRs come from a human donor in good health.

The chain is built from TRBV5-6 and TRBJ2-1; 8 nucleotides align to TRBD2. The germline gives CDR1 SGHDT, CDR2 YYEEEE. The V gene end was trimmed by 2 bases and the J gene end by 7 bases; junction bases not matched to a gene: 8. CDR3 length equals 15 residues. CDR3: CASSLSPGGVNEQFF. Here the CDR3 DNA reads TGTGCCAGCAGCTTATCCCCCGGGGGGGTTAATGAGCAGTTCTTC.

The chain combines TRBV20-1 with TRBJ2-1; 10 nucleotides align to TRBD2. Trimming at V came to 4 bases and at J to 4 bases, leaving 7 bases not matched to a gene. Germline lookup yields CDR1 DFQATT and CDR2 SNEGSKA (reference sequence). The CDR3 has 15 residues. CDR3 nucleotide sequence: TGCAGTGCTATTCGGACTAGCGGCTCTTACAATGAGCAGTTCTTC. It encodes CSAIRTSGSYNEQFF.

The chain carries TRBV4-1 and TRBJ2-2; D call uncertain. This CDR3 has 14 residues. Germline values: CDR1 MGHRA, CDR2 YSYEKL. Trimming took off 0 bases at V and 7 bases at J, with 9 bases between the two ends. DNA for the CDR3: TGCGCCAGCAGCCAAGATTGGGTTAGCGGGGAGCTGTTTTTT. Its protein product is CASSQDWVSGELFF.

The chain joins TRBV5-1 to TRBJ2-7; D is possibly TRBD1 (6 bases). Trimming cost V 2 bases and J 2 bases, with 11 bases left between them. The CDR3 contains 14 residues. Germline V gene sequence: CDR1 SGHRS, CDR2 YFSETQ. The CDR3 DNA follows: TGCGCCAGCAGCTTCCGGGACAACCCCTACGAGCAGTACTTC. It codes for CASSFRDNPYEQYF.

This clonotype was counted a single time. The chain joins TRBV20-1 to TRBJ2-3, with 13 bases that match TRBD2. Germline trimming cut 6 bases from V and 2 bases from J; bases unmatched to any gene: 8. Germline lookup yields CDR1 DFQATT and CDR2 SNEGSKA (reference sequence). This CDR3 has 16 residues. The CDR3 DNA follows: TGCAGTGCCGATGGGACTAGCGGGGACTCCACAGATACGCAGTATTTT. Its protein is CSADGTSGDSTDTQYF.

The rearrangement links TRBV7-2 to TRBJ2-3, with D perhaps matching TRBD2 (6 bases). Trimming removed 4 bases from V and 3 bases from J, with 14 bases in between. Germline V gives CDR1 SGHTA, CDR2 FQGNSA. CDR3 size: 15 residues. CDR3 nucleotides: TGTGCCAGCAGCTGGCGTGGGGGGAGTACAGATACGCAGTATTTT. This sequence encodes CASSWRGGSTDTQYF.

The chain combines TRBV18 with TRBJ2-2; TRBD1 aligns across 8 bases. The germline gives CDR1 KGHSH, CDR2 LQKENI. This CDR3 comprises 16 residues. Trimming removed 2 bases from V and 0 bases from J; junction bases left unmatched: 2. CDR3 DNA sequence: TGTGCCAGCTCACCATGGACAGGGTCGAACACCGGGGAGCTGTTTTTT. This gives the protein CASSPWTGSNTGELFF.

The V gene is TRBV4-1, the J gene TRBJ2-7; D is undetermined. The CDR3 has 14 amino acids. Trimming took 2 bases from V and 1 from J, leaving 9 bases between them. Germline V CDR1 and CDR2: MGHRA, YSYEKL. The CDR3 is CASSQFGHSYEQYF. The DNA of the CDR3 is TGCGCCAGCAGCCAATTTGGGCATTCCTACGAGCAGTACTTC.

This clonotype was recorded once. The J gene is TRBJ1-1, the V gene TRBV29-1; no clear D gene. Germline V gene lookup returns CDR1 SQVTM and CDR2 ANQGSEA. The CDR3 extends over 11 amino acids. Trimming pared 7 bases from V and 11 bases from J, leaving 17 bases between. The CDR3 DNA sequence: TGCAGCGGGACCCCCCAACAACGGGCTTTCTTT. Translation: CSGTPQQRAFF.

The chain has TRBV19 and TRBJ2-1, with 10 bases fitting TRBD2. There are 15 residues in the CDR3. Germline trimming cut 10 bases from V and 2 bases from J; bases unmatched to any gene: 8. Per germline, CDR1 LNHDA and CDR2 SQIVND (reference sequence). CDR3 in DNA: TGTGCCACCCTGCCCCTAGCGGGGGCCTACAATGAGCAGTTCTTC. Translating it yields CATLPLAGAYNEQFF.

The rearrangement uses TRBV7-8 and TRBJ2-7; D possibly matches TRBD1 or TRBD2 (5 bases each). This CDR3 has 15 residues. Germline V gives CDR1 SGHVS, CDR2 FQNEAQ. Deletions cut 0 bases from V and 6 bases from J, with 15 bases between. The CDR3 nucleotides read TGTGCCAGCAGCTTAGCGGCAGGGTGGGGAGTCGAGCAGTACGTC. It specifies CASSLAAGWGVEQYV.

The chain has TRBV7-9 and TRBJ1-4; the D gene is possibly TRBD1 (5 bases). The CDR3 loop spans 13 amino acids. Per the germline V gene, CDR1 is SEHNR and CDR2 is FQNEAQ (reference sequence). V lost 5 bases, J lost 8 bases, and 12 bases lay in between. The CDR3 loop is CASSVWGREKLFF. As DNA, the CDR3 is TGTGCCAGCAGCGTTTGGGGACGCGAAAAACTGTTTTTT.

CDR3 residues: CSVEISDIHNEQFF. For the CDR3, the DNA is TGCAGCGTTGAAATTTCAGACATCCACAATGAGCAGTTCTTC. The rearrangement joins TRBV29-1 to TRBJ2-1; D is uncertain. V lost 2 bases and J lost 5, with 13 bases in between. The CDR3 consists of 14 residues. Germline V gene sequence: CDR1 SQVTM, CDR2 ANQGSEA.

A single count supports this clonotype. The J gene is TRBJ1-5, the V gene TRBV7-6; TRBD1 matches 8 bases. Germline V gene sequence: CDR1 SGHVS, CDR2 FNYEAQ. The V gene end was trimmed by 5 bases and the J gene end by 1 base; junction bases not matched to a gene: 10. The CDR3 runs 17 residues. The CDR3 spells CASSPTTGANSNQPQHF. As DNA, the CDR3 is TGTGCCAGCAGCCCGACGACAGGGGCTAACAGCAATCAGCCCCAGCATTTT. Together with reference TRBV7-6 and TRBJ1-5, the CDR3 gives the full variable domain: GAGVSQSPRYKVTKRGQDVALRCDPISGHVSLYWYRQALGQGPEFLTYFNYEAQQDKSGLPNDRFSAERPEGSISTLTIQRTEQRDSAMYRCASSPTTGANSNQPQHFGDGTRLSIL.

The V and J genes are TRBV15 and TRBJ2-5; D gene unclear. The V gene's germline CDR1 is LNHNV and CDR2 YYDKDF (reference sequence). Trimming shortened V by 1 base and J by 5 bases, and 14 bases separated the two germline ends. CDR3 length: 15 residues. CDR3 region: CATSRALLMRETQYF. CDR3 in DNA: TGTGCCACCAGCAGAGCCCTACTTATGCGCGAGACCCAGTACTTC.

This chain links TRBV19 with TRBJ1-3; D is ambiguous. V was shortened by 7 bases and J by 0 bases, with 7 bases between the two germline ends. The CDR3 consists of 13 residues. Looked up from germline, CDR1 is LNHDA and CDR2 is SQIVND (reference sequence). The CDR3 DNA follows: TGTGCCAGTACCTCTAGCTCTGGAAACACCATATATTTT. It is translated as CASTSSSGNTIYF.

The V and J genes are TRBV29-1 and TRBJ2-1; TRBD2 is a possible D gene (6 bases). The germline gives CDR1 SQVTM, CDR2 ANQGSEA. Trimming left V 4 bases short and J 7 bases short, with 17 bases between. The CDR3 totals 14 residues. The CDR3 DNA follows: TGCAGCGTTGTGTACGGAGGACTACAGAATGAGCAGTTCTTC. Its translation: CSVVYGGLQNEQFF.

The CDR3 DNA is TGTGCCAGCAGCTTAGTGGCAGGAGGTTACGAGCAGTACTTC. This sequence encodes CASSLVAGGYEQYF. This chain connects TRBV7-2 to TRBJ2-7; tentatively, D is TRBD2 (5 bases). This CDR3 is built from 14 residues. Per the germline V gene, CDR1 is SGHTA and CDR2 is FQGNSA. With 1 base removed from V and 4 bases from J, the gap between germline ends came to 11 bases.

The chain combines TRBV7-6 with TRBJ2-3; D is perhaps TRBD1 (6 bases). Germline V gene data show CDR1 as SGHVS and CDR2 as FNYEAQ. There are 16 residues in the CDR3. The V end was cut by 5 bases, the J end by 1 base, with 16 bases between. CDR3 in amino acids: CASSHPMGARTDTQYF. As DNA, the CDR3 is TGTGCCAGCAGCCACCCAATGGGGGCCCGCACAGATACGCAGTATTTT.

V gene TRBV7-9 combines with J gene TRBJ2-7; D may be TRBD1 (6 bases). CDR1 is SEHNR and CDR2 is FQNEAQ in the germline V gene (reference sequence). This CDR3 comprises 17 residues. V shed 5 bases and J shed 4 bases, with 24 bases lying between them. The CDR3 region has the DNA TGTGCCAGCAGCCACCATCAACAAGCTGCCAGGGGATACGAGCAGTACTTC. Protein sequence: CASSHHQQAARGYEQYF.

A single count supports this clonotype. This chain connects TRBV7-2 to TRBJ2-2; weak D call: TRBD1 (6 bases). Germline CDR1 SGHTA, CDR2 FQGNSA. The V end lost 8 bases, the J end lost 1 base, and 11 bases lay between the germline ends. CDR3 size: 14 residues. In nucleotides, the CDR3 is TGTGCCAGCCTGCAAGGGGGGAACACCGGGGAGCTGTTTTTT. Its protein is CASLQGGNTGELFF.

The chain links TRBV5-1 to TRBJ1-1; D gene unclear. V gave up 1 base and J gave up 1 base, with 14 bases separating them. The CDR3 has 16 residues. CDR1 is SGHRS and CDR2 is YFSETQ in the germline V gene. DNA for the CDR3: TGCGCCAGCAGCTTGAGTGGGCCAACACCGAACACTGAAGCTTTCTTT. Its protein product is CASSLSGPTPNTEAFF.

The V and J genes are TRBV29-1 and TRBJ1-2; 8 positions match TRBD1. Per germline, CDR1 SQVTM and CDR2 ANQGSEA. V was pared by 7 bases and J by 4 bases, with 8 bases of the junction left unmatched. This CDR3 has 13 residues. CDR3 nucleotides: TGCAGCGCCGGGACAGGTTCAGGCTATGGCTACACCTTC. Translated, it gives CSAGTGSGYGYTF.

This chain links TRBV2 with TRBJ2-7; 11 bases map to TRBD2. The CDR3 length is 15 residues. V dropped 2 bases and J dropped 2; count of bases not matched to a gene: 2. Germline V gene data show CDR1 as SNHLY and CDR2 as FYNNEI. The CDR3 sequence is CASSESLAGAYEQYF. CDR3 in DNA: TGTGCCAGCAGTGAATCACTAGCGGGGGCCTACGAGCAGTACTTC.

This clonotype was seen once. The chain recombines TRBV10-3 with TRBJ1-2, with D tentatively TRBD1 (5 bases). V lost 8 bases and J 4 bases, leaving 11 bases between the germline ends. The CDR3 is 12 amino acids. Germline V CDR1 and CDR2: ENHRY, SYGVKD. The DNA of the CDR3 is TGTGCCATCCAGGGCGGGGGCTATGGCTACACCTTC. It encodes CAIQGGGYGYTF.

This clonotype was recorded once. This chain links TRBV19 with TRBJ1-5, with D possibly matching TRBD1 (5 bases). CDR1 and CDR2 (germline): LNHDA, SQIVND (reference sequence). With 0 bases removed from V and 6 bases from J, the gap between germline ends came to 12 bases. The CDR3 runs to 15 residues. This CDR3 is CASSIDNGGSQPQHF. The CDR3 nucleotides are TGTGCCAGTAGTATAGACAACGGGGGAAGTCAGCCCCAGCATTTT.

This chain links TRBV12-3 or TRBV12-4 with TRBJ1-6; D call uncertain. V lost 3 bases and J lost 12, with 12 bases in between. The CDR3 is 13 residues long. The CDR3 protein is CASSFEEREPLHF. In nucleotides, the CDR3 is TGTGCCAGCAGTTTTGAGGAGAGGGAACCCCTCCACTTT.